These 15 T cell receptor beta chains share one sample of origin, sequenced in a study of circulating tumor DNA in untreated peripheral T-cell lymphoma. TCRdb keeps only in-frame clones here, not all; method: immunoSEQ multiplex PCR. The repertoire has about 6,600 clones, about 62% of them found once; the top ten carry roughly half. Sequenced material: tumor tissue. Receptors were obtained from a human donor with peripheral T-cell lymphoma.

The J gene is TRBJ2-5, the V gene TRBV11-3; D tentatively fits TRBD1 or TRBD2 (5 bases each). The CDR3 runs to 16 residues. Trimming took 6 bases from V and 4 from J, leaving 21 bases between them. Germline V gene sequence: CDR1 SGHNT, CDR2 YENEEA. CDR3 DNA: TGTGCCAGCAGTTTCAAATCGGGGCTAGCCAGAGAGACCCAGTACTTC. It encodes CASSFKSGLARETQYF.

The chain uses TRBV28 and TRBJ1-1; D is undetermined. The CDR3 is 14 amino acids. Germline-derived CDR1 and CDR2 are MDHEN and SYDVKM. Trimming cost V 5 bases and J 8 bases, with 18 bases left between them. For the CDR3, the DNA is TGTGCCAGCAGTCCCTTCGAGGGATCGGCCGAAGCTTTCTTT. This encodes CASSPFEGSAEAFF. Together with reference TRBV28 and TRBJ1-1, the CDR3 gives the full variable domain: DVKVTQSSRYLVKRTGEKVFLECVQDMDHENMFWYRQDPGLGLRLIYFSYDVKMKEKGDIPEGYSVSREKKERFSLILESASTNQTSMYLCASSPFEGSAEAFFGQGTRLTVV.

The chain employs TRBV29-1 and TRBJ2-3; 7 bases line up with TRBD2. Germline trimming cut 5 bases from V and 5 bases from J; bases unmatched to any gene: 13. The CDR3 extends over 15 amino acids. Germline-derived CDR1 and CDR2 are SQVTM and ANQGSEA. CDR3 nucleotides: TGCAGCGTTCACCCCGCGGGAGAGGGCATAGATACGCAGTATTTT. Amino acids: CSVHPAGEGIDTQYF.

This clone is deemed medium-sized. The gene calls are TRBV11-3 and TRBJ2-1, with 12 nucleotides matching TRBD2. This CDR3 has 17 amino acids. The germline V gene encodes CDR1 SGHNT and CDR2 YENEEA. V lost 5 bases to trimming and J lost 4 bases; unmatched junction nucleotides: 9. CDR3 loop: CASSPSRLAGAYNEQFF. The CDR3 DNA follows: TGTGCCAGCAGCCCCTCCCGACTAGCGGGGGCTTACAATGAGCAGTTCTTC.

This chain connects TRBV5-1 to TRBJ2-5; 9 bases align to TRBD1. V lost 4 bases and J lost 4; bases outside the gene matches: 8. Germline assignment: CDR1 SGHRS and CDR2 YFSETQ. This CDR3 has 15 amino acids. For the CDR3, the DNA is TGCGCCAGCAGCCCCTTACAGGGGGCTTCAGAGACCCAGTACTTC. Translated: CASSPLQGASETQYF.

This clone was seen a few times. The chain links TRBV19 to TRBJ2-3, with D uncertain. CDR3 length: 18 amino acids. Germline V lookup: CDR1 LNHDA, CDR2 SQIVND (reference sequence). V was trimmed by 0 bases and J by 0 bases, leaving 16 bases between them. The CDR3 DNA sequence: TGTGCCAGTAGTATAGACGGGCCGCGCCGATTCAGCACAGATACGCAGTATTTT. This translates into CASSIDGPRRFSTDTQYF.

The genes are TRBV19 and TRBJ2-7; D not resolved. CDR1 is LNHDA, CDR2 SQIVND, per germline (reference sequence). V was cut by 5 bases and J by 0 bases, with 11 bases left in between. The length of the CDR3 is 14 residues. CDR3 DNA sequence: TGTGCCAGTAGTGGGATAGACGGCTCCTACGAGCAGTACTTC. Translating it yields CASSGIDGSYEQYF.

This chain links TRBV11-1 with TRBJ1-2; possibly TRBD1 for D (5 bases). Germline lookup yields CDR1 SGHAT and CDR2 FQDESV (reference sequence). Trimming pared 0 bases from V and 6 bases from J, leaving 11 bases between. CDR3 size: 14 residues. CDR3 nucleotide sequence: TGTGCCAGCAGCTTAGCGTCGGGGGATCATGGCTACACCTTC. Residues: CASSLASGDHGYTF.

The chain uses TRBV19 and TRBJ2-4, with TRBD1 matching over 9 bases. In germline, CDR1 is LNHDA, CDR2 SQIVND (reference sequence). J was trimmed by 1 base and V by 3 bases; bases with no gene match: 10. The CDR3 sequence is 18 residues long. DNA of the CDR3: TGTGCCAGTAGTATCGGGGGGACAGGGTGGTGGGCCAAAAACATTCAGTACTTC. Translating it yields CASSIGGTGWWAKNIQYF.

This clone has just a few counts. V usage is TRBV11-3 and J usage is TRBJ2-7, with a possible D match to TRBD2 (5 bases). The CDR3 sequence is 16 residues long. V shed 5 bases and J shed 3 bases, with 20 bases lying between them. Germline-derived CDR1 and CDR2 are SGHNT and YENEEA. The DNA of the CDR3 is TGTGCCAGCAGCCAAGGGTCTGGTAGCGTCCTCTACGAGCAGTACTTC. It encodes CASSQGSGSVLYEQYF.

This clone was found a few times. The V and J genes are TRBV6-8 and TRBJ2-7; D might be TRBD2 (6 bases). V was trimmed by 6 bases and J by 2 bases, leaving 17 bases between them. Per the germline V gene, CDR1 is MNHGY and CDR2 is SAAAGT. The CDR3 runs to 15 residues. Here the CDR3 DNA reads TGTGCCAGCAGGCTCCCGAGGGACTCGACCTACGAGCAGTACTTC. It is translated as CASRLPRDSTYEQYF.

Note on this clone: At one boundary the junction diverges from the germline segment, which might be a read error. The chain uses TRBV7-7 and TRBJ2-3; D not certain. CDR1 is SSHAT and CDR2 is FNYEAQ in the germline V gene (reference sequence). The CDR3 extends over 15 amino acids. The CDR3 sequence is CASSAGPRGTDTQYF. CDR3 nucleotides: TGTGCTAGCAGCGCTGGACCGCGAGGCACAGATACGCAGTATTTT.

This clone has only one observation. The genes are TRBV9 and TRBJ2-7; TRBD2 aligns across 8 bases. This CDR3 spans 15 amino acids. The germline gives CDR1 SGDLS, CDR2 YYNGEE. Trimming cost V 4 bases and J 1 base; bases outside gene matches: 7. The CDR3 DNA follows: TGTGCCAGCAGCCCTACGTTAGCGGGGTCCTACGAGCAGTACTTC. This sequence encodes CASSPTLAGSYEQYF.

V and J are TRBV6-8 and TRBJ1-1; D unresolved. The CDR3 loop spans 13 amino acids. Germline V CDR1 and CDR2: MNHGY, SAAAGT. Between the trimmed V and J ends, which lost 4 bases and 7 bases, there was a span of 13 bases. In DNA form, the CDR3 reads TGTGCCAGCAGTTTAAGTCGGGGAGATGAAGCTTTCTTT. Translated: CASSLSRGDEAFF.

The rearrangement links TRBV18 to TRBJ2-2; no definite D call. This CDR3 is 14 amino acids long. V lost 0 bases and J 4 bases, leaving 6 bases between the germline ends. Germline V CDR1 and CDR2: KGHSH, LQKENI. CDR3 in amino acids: CASSPPPGTGELFF. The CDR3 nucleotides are TGTGCCAGCTCACCACCTCCAGGCACCGGGGAGCTGTTTTTT. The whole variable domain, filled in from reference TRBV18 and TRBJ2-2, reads NAGVMQNPRHLVRRRGQEARLRCSPMKGHSHVYWYRQLPEEGLKFMVYLQKENIIDESGMPKERFSAEFPKEGPSILRIQQVVRGDSAAYFCASSPPPGTGELFFGEGSRLTVL.